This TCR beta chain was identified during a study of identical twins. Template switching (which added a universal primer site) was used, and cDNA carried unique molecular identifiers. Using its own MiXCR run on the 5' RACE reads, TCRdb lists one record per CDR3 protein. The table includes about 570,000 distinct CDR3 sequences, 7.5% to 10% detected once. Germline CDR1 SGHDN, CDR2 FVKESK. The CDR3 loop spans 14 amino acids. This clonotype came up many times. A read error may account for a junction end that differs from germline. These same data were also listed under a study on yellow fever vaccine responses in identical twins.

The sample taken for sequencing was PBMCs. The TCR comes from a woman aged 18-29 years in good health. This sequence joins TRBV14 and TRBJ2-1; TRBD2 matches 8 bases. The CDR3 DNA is TGTGCCAGCAGACAAGGGACTAGAGCCAATGAGCAGTTCTTC. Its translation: CASRQGTRANEQFF.